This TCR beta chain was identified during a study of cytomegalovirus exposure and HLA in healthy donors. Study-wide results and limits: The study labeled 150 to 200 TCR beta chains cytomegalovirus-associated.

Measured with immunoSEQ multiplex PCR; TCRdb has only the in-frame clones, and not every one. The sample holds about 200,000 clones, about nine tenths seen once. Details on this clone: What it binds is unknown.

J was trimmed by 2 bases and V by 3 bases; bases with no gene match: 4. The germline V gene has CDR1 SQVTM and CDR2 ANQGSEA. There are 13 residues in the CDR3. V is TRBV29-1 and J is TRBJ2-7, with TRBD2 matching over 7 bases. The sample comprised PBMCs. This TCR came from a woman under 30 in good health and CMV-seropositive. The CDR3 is CSVDERDAYEQYF. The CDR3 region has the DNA TGCAGCGTTGATGAGCGGGATGCCTACGAGCAGTACTTC.